The subject of this entry is one T cell receptor beta chain. Antigen: not known. The record originates from a study of monozygotic twins with cystic fibrosis. Study overall: With roughly 16 PCR cycles, barcoded libraries came from about 3 micrograms of fragmented DNA.

General observations from the study: Median Simpson clonality of approximately 0.0091 suggested naive T cells predominated. Unrelated CF individuals shared fewer identical clonotypes than monozygotic CF twins. In this small cohort, shared CDR3 numbers showed no association with age, concordance or disease severity.

Profiled with immunoSEQ multiplex PCR; TCRdb holds only in-frame clones, not every one. The data show about 17,000 clones, 90% to 97% seen once. Sequenced sample: blood. This TCR was sampled from a girl aged 2 to 9 with cystic fibrosis.

CDR3 nucleotides: TGTGCCAGTAGTAATCAGGGAGGCAATTCACCCCTCCACTTT. The encoded protein is CASSNQGGNSPLHF. The chain joins TRBV19 to TRBJ1-6; possibly TRBD1 for D (5 bases). Germline V gene sequence: CDR1 LNHDA, CDR2 SQIVND (reference sequence). The CDR3 has 14 amino acids. Trimming cost V 4 bases and J 7 bases, with 11 bases left between them.